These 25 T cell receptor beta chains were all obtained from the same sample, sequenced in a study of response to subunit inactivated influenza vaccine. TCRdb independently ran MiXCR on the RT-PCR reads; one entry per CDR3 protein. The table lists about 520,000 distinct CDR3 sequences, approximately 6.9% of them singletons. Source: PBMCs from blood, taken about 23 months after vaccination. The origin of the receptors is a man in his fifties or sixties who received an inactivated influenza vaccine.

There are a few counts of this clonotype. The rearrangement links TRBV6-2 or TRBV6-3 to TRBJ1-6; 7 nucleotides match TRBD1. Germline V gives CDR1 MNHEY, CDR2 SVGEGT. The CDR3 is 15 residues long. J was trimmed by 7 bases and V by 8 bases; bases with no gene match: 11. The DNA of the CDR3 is TGTGCCAGCGGAAGTCGGACAGGCCGGAATTCACCCCTCCACTTT. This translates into CASGSRTGRNSPLHF.

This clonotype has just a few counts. CDR3 amino acids: CSARTSGGISEQYF. In DNA form, the CDR3 reads TGCAGTGCTAGGACTAGCGGGGGGATTAGCGAGCAGTACTTC. The chain recombines TRBV20-1 with TRBJ2-7, with TRBD2 identical over 13 bases. Germline V gene sequence: CDR1 DFQATT, CDR2 SNEGSKA (reference sequence). Trimming removed 3 bases from V and 6 bases from J; junction bases left unmatched: 5. This CDR3 has 14 amino acids.

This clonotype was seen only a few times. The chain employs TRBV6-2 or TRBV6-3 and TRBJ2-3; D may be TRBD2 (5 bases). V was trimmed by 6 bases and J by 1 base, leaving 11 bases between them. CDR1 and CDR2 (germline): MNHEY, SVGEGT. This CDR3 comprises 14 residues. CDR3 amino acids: CASRRGSGTDTQYF. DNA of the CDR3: TGTGCCAGCAGAAGAGGGAGTGGCACAGATACGCAGTATTTT.

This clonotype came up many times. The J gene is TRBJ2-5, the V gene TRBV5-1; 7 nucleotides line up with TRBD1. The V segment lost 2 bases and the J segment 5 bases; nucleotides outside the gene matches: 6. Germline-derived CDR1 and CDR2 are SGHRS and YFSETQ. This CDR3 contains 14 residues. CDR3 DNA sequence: TGCGCCAGCAGCTTAACAGGGGCGCGGGAGACCCAGTACTTC. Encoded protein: CASSLTGARETQYF. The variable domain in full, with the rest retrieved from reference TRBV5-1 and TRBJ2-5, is KAGVTQTPRYLIKTRGQQVTLSCSPISGHRSVSWYQQTPGQGLQFLFEYFSETQRNKGNFPGRFSGRQFSNSRSEMNVSTLELGDSALYLCASSLTGARETQYFGPGTRLLVL.

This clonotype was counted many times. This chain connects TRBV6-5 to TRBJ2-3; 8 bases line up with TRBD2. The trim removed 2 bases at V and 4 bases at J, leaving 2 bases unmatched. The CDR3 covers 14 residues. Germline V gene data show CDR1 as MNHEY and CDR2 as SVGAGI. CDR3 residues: CASSYNGRADTQYF. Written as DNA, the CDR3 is TGTGCCAGCAGTTACAACGGGAGGGCAGATACGCAGTATTTT.

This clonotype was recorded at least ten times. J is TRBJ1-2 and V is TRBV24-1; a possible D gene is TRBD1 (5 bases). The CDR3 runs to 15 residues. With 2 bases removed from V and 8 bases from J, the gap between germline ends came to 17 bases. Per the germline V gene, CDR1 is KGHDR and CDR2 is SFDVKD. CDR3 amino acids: CATSDYPGDPKGYTF. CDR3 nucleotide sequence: TGTGCCACCAGTGATTACCCGGGGGACCCTAAAGGCTACACCTTC.

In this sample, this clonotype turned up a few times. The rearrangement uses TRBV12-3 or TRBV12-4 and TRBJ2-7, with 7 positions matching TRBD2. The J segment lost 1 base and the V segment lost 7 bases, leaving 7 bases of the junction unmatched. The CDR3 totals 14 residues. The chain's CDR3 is CASNHGGISYEQYF. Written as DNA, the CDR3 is TGTGCCAGCAATCACGGGGGGATATCCTACGAGCAGTACTTC.

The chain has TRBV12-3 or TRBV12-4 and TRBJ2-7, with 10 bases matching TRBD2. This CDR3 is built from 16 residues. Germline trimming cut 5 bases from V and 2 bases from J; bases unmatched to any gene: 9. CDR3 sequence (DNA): TGTGCCAGCAGTCTTGCCGCTAGCGGGAGACCCTACGAGCAGTACTTC. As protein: CASSLAASGRPYEQYF.

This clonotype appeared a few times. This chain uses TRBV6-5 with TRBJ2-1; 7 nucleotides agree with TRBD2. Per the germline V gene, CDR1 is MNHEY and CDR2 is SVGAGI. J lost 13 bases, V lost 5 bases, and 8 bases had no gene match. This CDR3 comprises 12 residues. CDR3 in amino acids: CASSPPGGGQFF. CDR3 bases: TGTGCCAGCAGTCCCCCGGGCGGGGGACAGTTCTTC.

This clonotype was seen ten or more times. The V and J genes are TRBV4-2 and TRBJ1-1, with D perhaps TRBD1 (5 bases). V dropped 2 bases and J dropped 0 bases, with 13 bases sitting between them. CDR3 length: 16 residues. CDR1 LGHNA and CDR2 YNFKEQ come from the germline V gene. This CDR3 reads CASSQSPDTLNTEAFF. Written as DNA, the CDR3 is TGTGCCAGCAGCCAATCACCGGACACCCTGAACACTGAAGCTTTCTTT.

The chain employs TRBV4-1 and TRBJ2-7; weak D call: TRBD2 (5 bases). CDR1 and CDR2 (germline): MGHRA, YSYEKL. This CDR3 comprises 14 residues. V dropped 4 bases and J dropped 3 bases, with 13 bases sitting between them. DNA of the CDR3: TGCGCCAGCAGCCGATCCGGGAATAACTACGAGCAGTACTTC. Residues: CASSRSGNNYEQYF.

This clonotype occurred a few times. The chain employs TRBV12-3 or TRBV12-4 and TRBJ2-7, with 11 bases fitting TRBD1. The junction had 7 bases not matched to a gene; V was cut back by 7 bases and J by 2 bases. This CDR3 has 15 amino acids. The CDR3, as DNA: TGTGCCAGCACCTCCGGGACAGGGGGAACCTACGAGCAGTACTTC. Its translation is CASTSGTGGTYEQYF.

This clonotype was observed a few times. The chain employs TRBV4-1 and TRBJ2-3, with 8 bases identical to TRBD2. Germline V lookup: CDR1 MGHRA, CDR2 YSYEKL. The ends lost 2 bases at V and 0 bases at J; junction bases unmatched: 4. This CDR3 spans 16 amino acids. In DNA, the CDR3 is TGCGCCAGCAGCCAATTAGCGGGATTAAGCACAGATACGCAGTATTTT. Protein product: CASSQLAGLSTDTQYF.

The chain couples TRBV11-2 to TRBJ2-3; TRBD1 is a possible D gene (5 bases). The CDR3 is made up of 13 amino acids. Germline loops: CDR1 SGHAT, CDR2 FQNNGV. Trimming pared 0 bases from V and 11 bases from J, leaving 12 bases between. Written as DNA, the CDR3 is TGTGCCAGCAGCTTAGATAGACAGTCTGAGCAGTATTTT. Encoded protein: CASSLDRQSEQYF.

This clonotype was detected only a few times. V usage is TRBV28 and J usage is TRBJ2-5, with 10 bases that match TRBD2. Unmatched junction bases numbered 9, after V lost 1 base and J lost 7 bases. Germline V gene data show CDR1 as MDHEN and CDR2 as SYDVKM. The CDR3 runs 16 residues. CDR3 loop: CASSLLASGGLGTQYF. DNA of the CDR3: TGTGCCAGCAGTTTATTAGCTAGCGGGGGTCTGGGGACCCAGTACTTC.

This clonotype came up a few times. The CDR3 reads CSARDQGWPGNTIYF. The CDR3 nucleotides are TGCAGTGCTAGAGATCAGGGCTGGCCTGGAAACACCATATATTTT. The gene calls are TRBV20-1 and TRBJ1-3; D might be TRBD1 (5 bases). The V and J ends lost 0 bases and 2 bases respectively, with 11 bases between them. The CDR3 spans 15 residues. Germline values: CDR1 DFQATT, CDR2 SNEGSKA (reference sequence).

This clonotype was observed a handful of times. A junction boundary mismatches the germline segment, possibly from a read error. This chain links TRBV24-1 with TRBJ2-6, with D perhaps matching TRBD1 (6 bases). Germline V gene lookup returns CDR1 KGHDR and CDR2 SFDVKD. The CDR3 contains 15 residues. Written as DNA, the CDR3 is TGTGCCGTCGGACAGTTTACCTCTGGGGGCAACGTCCTGACTTTC. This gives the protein CAVGQFTSGGNVLTF.

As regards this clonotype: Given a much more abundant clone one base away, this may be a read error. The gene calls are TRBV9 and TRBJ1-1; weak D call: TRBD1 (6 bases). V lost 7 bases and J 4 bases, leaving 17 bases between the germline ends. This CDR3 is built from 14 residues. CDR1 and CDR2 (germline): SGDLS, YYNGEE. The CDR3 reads CASGEGRGATEAFF. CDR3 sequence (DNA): TGTGCCAGCGGGGAAGGCCGGGGGGCCACTGAAGCTTTCTTT.

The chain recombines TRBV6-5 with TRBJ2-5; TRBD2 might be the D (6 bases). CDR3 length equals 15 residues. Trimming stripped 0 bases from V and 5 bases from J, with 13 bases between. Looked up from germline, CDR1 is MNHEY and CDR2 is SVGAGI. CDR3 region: CASSYSTGDGETQYF. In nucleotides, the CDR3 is TGTGCCAGCAGTTACTCGACGGGGGACGGGGAGACCCAGTACTTC.

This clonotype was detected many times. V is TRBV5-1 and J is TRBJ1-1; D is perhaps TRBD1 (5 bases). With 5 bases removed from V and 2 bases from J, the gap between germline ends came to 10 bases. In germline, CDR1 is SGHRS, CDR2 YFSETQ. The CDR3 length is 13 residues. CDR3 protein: CASRGRDNTEAFF. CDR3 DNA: TGCGCCAGCAGGGGCAGGGATAACACTGAAGCTTTCTTT.

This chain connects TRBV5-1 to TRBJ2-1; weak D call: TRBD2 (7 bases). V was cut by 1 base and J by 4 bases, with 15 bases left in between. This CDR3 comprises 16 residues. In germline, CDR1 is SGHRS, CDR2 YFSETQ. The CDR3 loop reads CASSLRGTTSYNEQFF. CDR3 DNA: TGCGCCAGCAGCTTGAGGGGGACTACTAGTTACAATGAGCAGTTCTTC.

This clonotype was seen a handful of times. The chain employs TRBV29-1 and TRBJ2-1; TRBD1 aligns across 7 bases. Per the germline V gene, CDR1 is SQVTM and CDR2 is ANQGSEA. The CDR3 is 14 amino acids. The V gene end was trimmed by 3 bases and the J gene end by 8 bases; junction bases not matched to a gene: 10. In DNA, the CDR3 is TGCAGCGTTGAGTGGGACAGCCACACAGATGAGCAGTTCTTC. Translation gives CSVEWDSHTDEQFF.

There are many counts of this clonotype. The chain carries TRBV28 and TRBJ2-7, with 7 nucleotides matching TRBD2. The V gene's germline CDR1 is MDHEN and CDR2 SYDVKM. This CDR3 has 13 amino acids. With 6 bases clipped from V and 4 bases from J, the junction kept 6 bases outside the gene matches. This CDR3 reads CASRFTLAYEQYF. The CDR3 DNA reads TGTGCCAGCAGATTTACACTAGCGTACGAGCAGTACTTC. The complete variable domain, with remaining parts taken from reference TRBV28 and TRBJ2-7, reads DVKVTQSSRYLVKRTGEKVFLECVQDMDHENMFWYRQDPGLGLRLIYFSYDVKMKEKGDIPEGYSVSREKKERFSLILESASTNQTSMYLCASRFTLAYEQYFGPGTRLTVT.

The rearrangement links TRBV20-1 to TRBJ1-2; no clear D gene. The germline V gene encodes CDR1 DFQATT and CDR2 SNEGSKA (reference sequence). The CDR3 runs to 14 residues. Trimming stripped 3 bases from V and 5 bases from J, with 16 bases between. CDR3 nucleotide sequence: TGCAGTGCTAGTCGTCCGCAGGCCCAGTATGGCTACACCTTC. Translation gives CSASRPQAQYGYTF.

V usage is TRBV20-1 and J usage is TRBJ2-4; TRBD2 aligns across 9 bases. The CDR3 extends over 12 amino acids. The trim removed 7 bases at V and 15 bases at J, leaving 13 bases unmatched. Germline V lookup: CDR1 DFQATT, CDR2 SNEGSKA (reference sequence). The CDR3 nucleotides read TGCAGTGTAGCCTCTAGCGGGGACTGGGCGTACTTC. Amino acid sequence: CSVASSGDWAYF.